Presented here are 8 T cell receptor beta chains from one specimen sequenced in a study of cytomegalovirus exposure and HLA in healthy donors (TCRdb year 2017). Library prep was done by the immunoSEQ multiplex PCR assay. For the multiplex PCR, a mixture combining 60 forward primers for TCR Vbeta segments and 13 reverse primers for TCR Jbeta segments was used. Held by TCRdb, this immuneACCESS table contains in-frame sequences only and omits some clones. Under half of the omission traces to an unresolved V gene where checked; the cause of the rest is unknown. The sample table contains under 100,000 clones; only one count was recorded for about two thirds of them. About 16% of the sample lies in the top ten. The sample comprised PBMCs. Every receptor here comes from a woman in her 50s in good health and CMV-seropositive.

CDR3 DNA: TGTGCCAGCAGCTTGGACTTATACAATGAGCAGTTCTTC. Translating gives CASSLDLYNEQFF. V and J are TRBV5-6 and TRBJ2-1; D gene ambiguous. CDR1 SGHDT and CDR2 YYEEEE come from the germline V gene. The CDR3 is made up of 13 amino acids. The ends were cut back, 0 bases at V and 4 bases at J, with 5 bases in the middle. The full variable domain, in which reference TRBV5-6 and TRBJ2-1 provide the parts outside the CDR3, is DAGVTQSPTHLIKTRGQQVTLRCSPKSGHDTVSWYQQALGQGPQFIFQYYEEEERQRGNFPDRFSGHQFPNYSSELNVNALLLGDSALYLCASSLDLYNEQFFGPGTRLTVL.

V usage is TRBV9 and J usage is TRBJ2-1; 11 nucleotides line up with TRBD2. The CDR3 spans 16 residues. Germline-derived CDR1 and CDR2 are SGDLS and YYNGEE. V lost 4 bases and J lost 5; bases outside the gene matches: 8. The CDR3 is CASSKSGTSGNNEQFF. Written as DNA, the CDR3 is TGTGCCAGCAGCAAATCCGGGACTAGCGGTAACAATGAGCAGTTCTTC.

The chain combines TRBV11-3 with TRBJ2-3; D unclear. The germline V and J ends were trimmed by 5 bases and 2 bases, with 5 bases remaining between them. The CDR3 spans 12 residues. The germline V gene has CDR1 SGHNT and CDR2 YENEEA. Written as DNA, the CDR3 is TGTGCCAGCAGCCCCCACACAGATACGCAGTATTTT. It specifies CASSPHTDTQYF.

The chain links TRBV5-1 to TRBJ2-6; the match to TRBD2 covers 9 bases. The V and J ends lost 9 bases and 0 bases, in that order; junction bases with no gene match: 13. This CDR3 spans 18 amino acids. Germline V gives CDR1 SGHRS, CDR2 YFSETQ. The CDR3 nucleotides read TGCGCCACCCGCTCGACTAGCGGAACCTACTCTGGGGCCAACGTCCTGACTTTC. Amino acids: CATRSTSGTYSGANVLTF.

V is TRBV28 and J is TRBJ2-1; perhaps TRBD1 as D (7 bases). Germline assignment: CDR1 MDHEN and CDR2 SYDVKM. CDR3 length equals 17 residues. The germline V and J ends were trimmed by 6 bases and 7 bases, with 25 bases remaining between them. The CDR3 DNA reads as TGTGCCAGCAGCGTTGGCGGAGGGGGCCGGATGAAGAATGAGCAGTTCTTC. Protein sequence: CASSVGGGGRMKNEQFF.

The table lists this clone with a few counts. The rearrangement joins TRBV27 to TRBJ1-4; D remains ambiguous. The CDR3 is made up of 14 amino acids. CDR1 is MNHEY and CDR2 is SMNVEV in the germline V gene (reference sequence). The V end lost 3 bases, the J end lost 0 bases, and 5 bases lay between the germline ends. The CDR3 region is CASSFQSTNEKLFF. The CDR3, as DNA: TGTGCCAGCAGTTTTCAGTCAACTAATGAAAAACTGTTTTTT.

This sequence joins TRBV28 and TRBJ1-6, with D perhaps matching TRBD1 (6 bases). Germline V gives CDR1 MDHEN, CDR2 SYDVKM. Deletions cut 5 bases from V and 9 bases from J, with 11 bases between. The CDR3 covers 13 residues. The CDR3: CASSPTGISPLHF. Written as DNA, the CDR3 is TGTGCCAGCAGTCCTACAGGGATTTCACCCCTCCACTTT.

V is TRBV19 and J is TRBJ2-1; 12 bases match TRBD2. Germline V CDR1 and CDR2: LNHDA, SQIVND (reference sequence). V lost 4 bases and J lost 0; bases outside the gene matches: 4. This CDR3 region has 17 residues. In DNA form, the CDR3 reads TGTGCCAGTAGTACCGCGGGACTAGCGGGCTCCTACAATGAGCAGTTCTTC. As protein: CASSTAGLAGSYNEQFF.